The T cell receptor (beta chain) described here comes from a study of OX40 agonist ivuxolimab in advanced cancers. Turning to the study itself: The drug used for patients, ivuxolimab, was an agonistic anti-OX40 (CD134) antibody. Patients receiving dose escalation had hepatocellular carcinoma, melanoma, renal cell or head and neck cancer. Checkpoint inhibitors had been given previously to roughly 40% of patients.

CDR3 length: 12 residues. The V gene's germline CDR1 is LGHNT and CDR2 FRNRAP. Only in-frame clones appear in the TCRdb table, and some are missing; sequencing was by immunoSEQ multiplex PCR. The sample holds approximately 58,000 clones; around 90% are singletons and the top ten take over 9.5%. Note on this clone: Mismatch with germline at one junction end may stem from a read error.

Patients with a history of autoimmune disease or on systemic immunosuppression were excluded. The sample in question was CD4+ or CD8+ T cells sorted from blood, obtained in a trial of the OX40 agonist ivuxolimab. V usage is TRBV12-5 and J usage is TRBJ2-4; TRBD1 agrees at 8 bases. This TCR was sampled from an adult with an advanced solid tumor such as melanoma, head and neck, liver or kidney cancer. CDR3 DNA: TGTGCTAGTGGTTTGGACCGGGACAGGATCTCCTTC. Translating gives CASGLDRDRISF.